This TCR beta chain was sequenced in a study of T cell repertoires in cytomegalovirus infection (dated by TCRdb to the late 2010s). About the full investigation: The peptide stimulations were aimed at well-studied HLA-B-restricted epitopes as well as recently identified HLA-C-restricted CMV epitopes, whose presentation resists viral immunomodulation. Because public TCR beta signatures pointed to carriage of CMV infection together with the matching HLA type, the HLA type of each donor mattered for the analysis. Study-wide conclusions, independent of this receptor: The ex vivo response was dominated by HLA-C-restricted CMV-specific TCR beta clonotypes, which also provided the single most frequent clonotype in two of eight donors. In both this cohort and an independent cohort of some 380 donors, the cumulative frequency of public TCR beta family members distinguished carriers of CMV infection plus the relevant HLA type.

On this clonotype: Its antigen has not been determined. Base qualities are missing; no much larger clone stands one base away.

The treatment or condition label of this sample denotes: in vitro stimulation with specific CMV peptide epitopes to enrich CMV-specific T cells. The sequencer was an Illumina HiSeq 1500. TCRdb ran its own pipeline on the public reads, namely fastp trimming at Q25 and MiXCR clone calling, and kept in-frame beta chains. Identical CDR3 protein sequences are pooled into one entry, listed with their most common genes and DNA. In this sample the table shows 680,000 or so distinct CDR3 sequences, about 33% of which occur a single time. About 20% of the sample belongs to the ten largest clones. Sequencing was performed on cultured PBMCs, taken from culture after CMV antigen stimulation. The sequence derives from a human donor in good health (CMV status not recorded). Some clones in this sample may be carry-over from other donors' samples.

The CDR3 in this case is CASSEYWAMRDEQFF. The sequenced DNA is TGTGCCAGCAGTGAATACTGGGCGATGCGGGATGAGCAGTTCTTC. This receptor chain uses TRBV6-1 and TRBJ2-1, and the D gene may be TRBD2, 5 bases matching. Trimming costs V 2 bases and J 8 bases, and their ends lie 16 bases apart. The CDR3, from cysteine to phenylalanine, totals 15 residues. Only the CDR3 part of the read is kept: 45 bases, read in frame from the first base. Looking up the germline V gene yields CDR1 MNHNS and CDR2 SASEGT.